This passage covers 28 T cell receptor beta chains from one sample sequenced in a study of blood T cell repertoires in COVID-19. Sequencing was performed with immunoSEQ multiplex PCR; in TCRdb, only in-frame clones are kept and a portion is missing. The table records hundreds of thousands of clones, about 90% of them present only once. The sequenced sample was peripheral blood. These receptors were obtained from a woman in her 30s with COVID-19, enrolled during active disease.

The chain's CDR3 is CASSLTTGVVTEQFF. CDR3 coding DNA: TGTGCCAGCAGTTTAACGACAGGGGTGGTTACTGAGCAGTTCTTC. This chain uses TRBV27 with TRBJ2-1; 8 bases agree with TRBD1. Germline-derived CDR1 and CDR2 are MNHEY and SMNVEV (reference sequence). V lost 2 bases to trimming and J lost 9 bases; unmatched junction nucleotides: 9. This CDR3 comprises 15 residues.

The chain has TRBV6-6 and TRBJ1-4; the D gene is possibly TRBD1 (6 bases). Germline V lookup: CDR1 MNHNY, CDR2 SVGAGI (reference sequence). V shed 6 bases and J shed 3 bases, with 14 bases lying between them. The CDR3 is made up of 15 amino acids. CDR3 in DNA: TGTGCCAGCAGCCCCTGGACAGTGTCTAATGAAAAACTGTTTTTT. The encoded protein is CASSPWTVSNEKLFF.

CDR3 in DNA: TGTGCCAGCAGTAGGGACACGAGCAATGAGCAGTTCTTC. Its translation: CASSRDTSNEQFF. The chain recombines TRBV7-2 with TRBJ2-1; D may be TRBD1 (6 bases). CDR3 size: 13 residues. V was pared by 6 bases and J by 6 bases, with 12 bases between. Germline lookup yields CDR1 SGHTA and CDR2 FQGNSA.

The chain combines TRBV2 with TRBJ1-2; D not resolved. The ends were cut back, 6 bases at V and 8 bases at J, with 16 bases in the middle. Germline CDR1 SNHLY, CDR2 FYNNEI. The CDR3 is 13 amino acids. The CDR3 DNA is TGTGCCAGCAGCCAAGGTCCAGCGGAGGGCTACACCTTC. Translated, it gives CASSQGPAEGYTF.

The sample holds a few counts of this clone. The V call is TRBV5-1, the J call TRBJ2-5; D unresolved. Germline assignment: CDR1 SGHRS and CDR2 YFSETQ. Trimming cost V 4 bases and J 5 bases, with 15 bases left between them. There are 14 residues in the CDR3. The CDR3 loop reads CASSVVGTRETQYF. The DNA of the CDR3 is TGCGCCAGCAGCGTCGTTGGCACGCGGGAGACCCAGTACTTC.

This chain uses TRBV5-4 with TRBJ2-7; 7 nucleotides match TRBD1. The V gene's germline CDR1 is SGHNT and CDR2 YYREEE (reference sequence). This CDR3 region has 14 residues. V was clipped by 6 bases and J by 2 bases; unmatched bases: 8. The CDR3 DNA is TGTGCCAGCAACCCACAGGGGTCACCCTACGAGCAGTACGTC. Its translation is CASNPQGSPYEQYV.

This chain links TRBV9 with TRBJ1-2; possible D gene TRBD1, 5 bases. Germline CDR1 reads SGDLS; CDR2 reads YYNGEE. The V end was cut by 4 bases, the J end by 8 bases, with 18 bases between. The CDR3 contains 14 residues. In DNA, the CDR3 is TGTGCCAGCAGCCCCGTGGGGGGTACTGAGGGCTACACCTTC. Protein product: CASSPVGGTEGYTF.

The chain uses TRBV19 and TRBJ2-1; TRBD2 aligns across 9 bases. The V and J ends lost 5 bases and 9 bases, in that order; junction bases with no gene match: 5. Germline lookup yields CDR1 LNHDA and CDR2 SQIVND (reference sequence). This CDR3 comprises 13 residues. DNA for the CDR3: TGTGCCAGTAGTTACAGCGGGGGGAGTGAGCAGTTCTTC. Translation gives CASSYSGGSEQFF.

The chain links TRBV27 to TRBJ2-2, with D possibly being TRBD1 (6 bases). This CDR3 has 14 residues. V lost 4 bases and J 2 bases, leaving 8 bases between the germline ends. Per the germline V gene, CDR1 is MNHEY and CDR2 is SMNVEV (reference sequence). The CDR3 sequence is CASSSGQNTGELFF. The CDR3 DNA sequence: TGTGCCAGCAGTTCGGGACAAAACACCGGGGAGCTGTTTTTT.

This clone appeared a single time. The CDR3 bases are TGTGCCAGCAGCGAAAGGACTAGCGGGAGGGCCGGGTACGAGCAGTACGTC. Encoded protein: CASSERTSGRAGYEQYV. V usage is TRBV9 and J usage is TRBJ2-7; 15 nucleotides line up with TRBD2. The CDR3 loop spans 17 amino acids. The germline gives CDR1 SGDLS, CDR2 YYNGEE. V lost 3 bases to trimming and J lost 4 bases; unmatched junction nucleotides: 8.

The V and J genes are TRBV3-1 (or the pseudogene TRBV3-2) and TRBJ1-5; the D gene is possibly TRBD1 (5 bases). Germline V gives CDR1 LGHDT, CDR2 YNNKEL (reference sequence). Trimming left V 0 bases short and J 7 bases short, with 13 bases between. This CDR3 has 15 residues. The chain's CDR3 is CASSQDLTEGQPQHF. CDR3 nucleotide sequence: TGTGCCAGCAGCCAAGATTTGACGGAGGGGCAGCCCCAGCATTTT.

This clone was counted once. The chain links TRBV28 to TRBJ2-7; the D gene is possibly TRBD1 (5 bases). The CDR3 runs 13 residues. The V and J ends lost 4 bases and 2 bases respectively, with 9 bases between them. The V gene's germline CDR1 is MDHEN and CDR2 SYDVKM. DNA for the CDR3: TGTGCCAGCAGTTCTCAGGACACCTACGAGCAGTACTTC. As protein: CASSSQDTYEQYF.

V gene TRBV28 combines with J gene TRBJ1-2; D may be TRBD1 (6 bases). V was clipped by 4 bases and J by 2 bases, with 8 bases between them. There are 13 residues in the CDR3. The germline V gene encodes CDR1 MDHEN and CDR2 SYDVKM. This CDR3 is CASSSGQNYGYTF. CDR3 nucleotides: TGTGCCAGCAGTTCCGGACAGAACTATGGCTACACCTTC.

V usage is TRBV7-2 and J usage is TRBJ1-6; 7 positions agree with TRBD1. In germline, CDR1 is SGHTA, CDR2 FQGNSA. This CDR3 has 14 amino acids. V was clipped by 1 base and J by 10 bases; unmatched bases: 4. The CDR3 region is CASSLGDSHSPLHF. In DNA, the CDR3 is TGTGCCAGCAGCTTAGGGGACAGCCACTCACCCCTCCACTTT.

The genes are TRBV5-1 and TRBJ1-2; 11 bases are shared with TRBD1. Looked up from germline, CDR1 is SGHRS and CDR2 is YFSETQ. Losses at the gene ends were 1 base for V and 4 bases for J; bases not matched to a gene: 6. This CDR3 comprises 16 residues. The CDR3 DNA reads as TGCGCCAGCAGCTTGAGACAGGGACAGGGGGTCTATGGCTACACCTTC. It specifies CASSLRQGQGVYGYTF.

This clone was seen only once. The chain is built from TRBV6-6 and TRBJ1-5; D may be TRBD1 (6 bases). CDR1 is MNHNY, CDR2 SVGAGI, per germline (reference sequence). The CDR3 extends over 13 amino acids. Deletions cut 8 bases from V and 10 bases from J, with 18 bases between. CDR3: CASGQGLTGPQHF. The CDR3 DNA is TGTGCCAGCGGCCAGGGGCTTACAGGACCCCAGCATTTT.

The sample holds one count of this clone. The chain links TRBV6-2 or TRBV6-3 to TRBJ1-1; TRBD1 might be the D (6 bases). The length of the CDR3 is 15 residues. V was pared by 6 bases and J by 5 bases, with 19 bases between. Germline loops: CDR1 MNHEY, CDR2 SVGEGT. Written as DNA, the CDR3 is TGTGCCAGCAGCCCCGTTTCAGGGGTGGGGACTGAAGCTTTCTTT. Its protein is CASSPVSGVGTEAFF.

This chain connects TRBV21-1 to TRBJ2-3; TRBD2 is taken as the D call from the table, unchecked against the DNA. TRBV21-1 is given as a pseudogene. The CDR3 extends over 13 amino acids. CDR3 DNA sequence: TGTGCCAGCAATCGGAGCCTCACAGATACGCAGTATTTT. This sequence encodes CASNRSLTDTQYF.

This chain uses TRBV5-1 with TRBJ2-2; the D gene is possibly TRBD2 (6 bases). CDR1 SGHRS and CDR2 YFSETQ come from the germline V gene. Trimming cost V 3 bases and J 6 bases, with 21 bases left between them. The CDR3 is 17 amino acids. CDR3 region: CASSSNTGLSGAGELFF. CDR3 nucleotides: TGCGCCAGCAGCTCCAATACGGGCTTGTCGGGGGCCGGGGAGCTGTTTTTT.

A single count supports this clone. The J gene is TRBJ2-7, the V gene TRBV11-2; tentative D call: TRBD1 (6 bases). The germline CDR1 and CDR2 sequences are SGHAT and FQNNGV. The V and J ends lost 3 bases and 2 bases respectively, with 11 bases between them. CDR3 size: 14 residues. This CDR3 is CASSLEQGPYEQYV. For the CDR3, the DNA is TGTGCCAGCAGCTTGGAACAGGGACCCTACGAGCAGTACGTC.

This clone was seen once. This chain connects TRBV7-2 to TRBJ2-5; D uncertain. There are 11 residues in the CDR3. V lost 4 bases, J lost 4 bases, and 4 bases lay in between. Germline-derived CDR1 and CDR2 are SGHTA and FQGNSA. The CDR3 spells CASSSLETQYF. The DNA of the CDR3 is TGTGCCAGCAGCTCCTTAGAGACCCAGTACTTC.

This chain connects TRBV28 to TRBJ2-7, with 9 nucleotides matching TRBD2. The CDR3 consists of 15 residues. Germline trimming cut 6 bases from V and 6 bases from J; bases unmatched to any gene: 12. CDR1 is MDHEN, CDR2 SYDVKM, per germline. As DNA, the CDR3 is TGTGCCAGCAGCAGGACTAGCGCCGCTAAAACCGAGCAGTACGTC. It codes for CASSRTSAAKTEQYV.

The rearrangement links TRBV19 to TRBJ2-1; 9 bases map to TRBD2. Per the germline V gene, CDR1 is LNHDA and CDR2 is SQIVND (reference sequence). The V segment lost 7 bases and the J segment 4 bases; nucleotides outside the gene matches: 17. The length of the CDR3 is 18 residues. CDR3 DNA sequence: TGTGCCAGTACTTCAACCGGGGGTAGCGGGGGAACATACAATGAGCAGTTCTTC. It specifies CASTSTGGSGGTYNEQFF.

The chain joins TRBV10-3 to TRBJ2-2; possible D gene TRBD2, 5 bases. Germline V lookup: CDR1 ENHRY, CDR2 SYGVKD. The V end was cut by 8 bases, the J end by 0 bases, with 10 bases between. The CDR3 contains 14 residues. CDR3 DNA: TGTGCCATCGGAGGATCGACGAACACCGGGGAGCTGTTTTTT. Amino acid sequence: CAIGGSTNTGELFF.

The chain uses TRBV16 and TRBJ1-2; no clear D gene. Trimming left V 0 bases short and J 1 base short, with 12 bases between. The CDR3 is made up of 16 amino acids. The germline V gene encodes CDR1 KGHSY and CDR2 FQNENV. As DNA, the CDR3 is TGTGCCAGCAGCCAATCCCCACCTCCTAATAACTATGGCTACACCTTC. It encodes CASSQSPPPNNYGYTF.

J is TRBJ2-7 and V is TRBV6-5; D is unresolved. Germline CDR1 reads MNHEY; CDR2 reads SVGAGI. The length of the CDR3 is 11 residues. The V end was cut by 6 bases, the J end by 9 bases, with 12 bases between. The CDR3 DNA reads TGTGCCAGCAGCCCCCCCTCTAGGCAGTACGTC. This codes for CASSPPSRQYV.

The chain has TRBV7-2 and TRBJ1-6, with a possible D match to TRBD1 (5 bases). This CDR3 spans 16 amino acids. The V and J ends lost 2 bases and 10 bases respectively, with 18 bases between them. Per germline, CDR1 SGHTA and CDR2 FQGNSA. In DNA form, the CDR3 reads TGTGCCAGCAGCTTAAGGGAGGGACTTTCAAACTCACCCCTCCACTTT. Its translation: CASSLREGLSNSPLHF.

The chain employs TRBV10-3 and TRBJ2-2; 11 nucleotides align to TRBD2. CDR1 ENHRY and CDR2 SYGVKD come from the germline V gene. Trimming removed 6 bases from V and 1 base from J; junction bases left unmatched: 4. This CDR3 is 16 amino acids long. This chain's CDR3 is CAIRKTSGENTGELFF. DNA of the CDR3: TGTGCCATCAGGAAGACTAGCGGGGAGAACACCGGGGAGCTGTTTTTT.